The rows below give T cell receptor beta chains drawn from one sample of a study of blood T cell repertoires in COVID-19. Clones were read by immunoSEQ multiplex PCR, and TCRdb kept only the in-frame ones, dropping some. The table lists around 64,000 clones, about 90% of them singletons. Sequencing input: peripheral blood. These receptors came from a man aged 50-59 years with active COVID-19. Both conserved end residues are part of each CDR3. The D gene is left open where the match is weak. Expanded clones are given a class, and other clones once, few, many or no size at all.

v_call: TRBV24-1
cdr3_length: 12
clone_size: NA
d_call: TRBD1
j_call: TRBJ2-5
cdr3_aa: CASQGIQETQYF
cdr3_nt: TGTGCCTCACAGGGGATCCAAGAGACCCAGTACTTC

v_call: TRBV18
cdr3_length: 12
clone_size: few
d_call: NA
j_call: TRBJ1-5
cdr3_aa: CASGHSNQPQHF
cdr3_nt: TGTGCCAGTGGCCATAGCAATCAGCCCCAGCATTTT

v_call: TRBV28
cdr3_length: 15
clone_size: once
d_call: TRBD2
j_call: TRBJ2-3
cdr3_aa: CASSQSGTSGRTQYF
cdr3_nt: TGTGCCAGCAGCCAATCCGGGACTAGCGGGAGGACGCAGTATTTT

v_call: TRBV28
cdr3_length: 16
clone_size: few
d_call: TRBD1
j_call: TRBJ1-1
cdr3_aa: CASSLVPYRGRTEAFF
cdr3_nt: TGTGCCAGCAGTTTGGTTCCTTACAGGGGGCGAACTGAAGCTTTCTTT

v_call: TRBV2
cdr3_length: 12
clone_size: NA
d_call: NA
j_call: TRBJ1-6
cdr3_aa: CASRDTPSPLHF
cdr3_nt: TGTGCCAGCAGGGACACCCCTTCACCCCTCCACTTT

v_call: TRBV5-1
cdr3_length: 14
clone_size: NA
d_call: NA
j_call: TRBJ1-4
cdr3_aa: CASSLMGSNEKLFF
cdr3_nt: TGCGCCAGCAGCTTGATGGGGAGTAATGAAAAACTGTTTTTT

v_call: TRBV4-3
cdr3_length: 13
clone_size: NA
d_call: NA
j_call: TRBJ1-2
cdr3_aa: CASSSSQGYGYTF
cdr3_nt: TGCGCCAGCAGCAGTAGCCAGGGGTATGGCTACACCTTC

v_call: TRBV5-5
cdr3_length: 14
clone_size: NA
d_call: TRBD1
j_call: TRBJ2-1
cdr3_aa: CASGPLDRANEQFF
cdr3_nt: TGTGCCAGCGGCCCCCTTGACAGGGCCAATGAGCAGTTCTTC

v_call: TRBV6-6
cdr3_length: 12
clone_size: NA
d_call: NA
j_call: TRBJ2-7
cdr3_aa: CASSLGPGEQYF
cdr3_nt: TGTGCCAGCAGCCTAGGTCCCGGCGAGCAGTACTTC

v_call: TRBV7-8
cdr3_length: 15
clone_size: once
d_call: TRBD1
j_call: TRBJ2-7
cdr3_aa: CASSRDRGSLYEQYF
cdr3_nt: TGTGCCAGCAGCCGAGACAGGGGTAGTCTCTACGAGCAGTACTTC

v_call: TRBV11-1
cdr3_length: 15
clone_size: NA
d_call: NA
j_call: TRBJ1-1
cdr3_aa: CASSFYREVNTEAFF
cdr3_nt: TGTGCCAGCAGCTTTTACAGGGAAGTGAACACTGAAGCTTTCTTT

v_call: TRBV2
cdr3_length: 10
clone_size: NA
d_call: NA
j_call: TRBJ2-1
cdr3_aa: CASRLNEQFF
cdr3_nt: TGTGCCAGCAGACTCAATGAGCAGTTCTTC

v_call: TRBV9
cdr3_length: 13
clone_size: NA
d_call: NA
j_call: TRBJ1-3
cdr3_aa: CASSPRRENTIYF
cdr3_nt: TGTGCCAGCAGCCCGCGACGGGAAAACACCATATATTTT

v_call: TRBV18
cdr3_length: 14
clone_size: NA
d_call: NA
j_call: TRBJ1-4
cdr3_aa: CASLRGATGEKLFF
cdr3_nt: TGTGCCAGCCTTCGGGGTGCAACGGGTGAAAAACTGTTTTTT

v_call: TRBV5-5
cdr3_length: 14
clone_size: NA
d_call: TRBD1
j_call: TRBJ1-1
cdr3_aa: CASSPGQGRTEAFF
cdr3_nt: TGTGCCAGCAGCCCCGGACAGGGGAGGACTGAAGCTTTCTTT

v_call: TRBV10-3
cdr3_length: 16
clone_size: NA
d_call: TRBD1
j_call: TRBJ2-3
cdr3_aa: CAISPDRGRGTDTQYF
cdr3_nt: TGTGCCATCAGTCCTGACAGGGGCCGAGGCACAGATACGCAGTATTTT

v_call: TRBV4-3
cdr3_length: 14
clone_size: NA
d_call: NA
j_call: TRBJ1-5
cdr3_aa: CASSQRSRGQPQHF
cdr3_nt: TGCGCCAGCAGCCAAAGGTCGAGGGGGCAGCCCCAGCATTTT

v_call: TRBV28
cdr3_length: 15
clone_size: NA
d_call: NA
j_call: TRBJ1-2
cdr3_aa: CASSLGRLKGYGYTF
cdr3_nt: TGTGCCAGCAGTTTGGGCCGACTAAAAGGCTATGGCTACACCTTC

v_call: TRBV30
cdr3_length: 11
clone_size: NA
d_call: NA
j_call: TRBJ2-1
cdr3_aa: CAWSRSREQFF
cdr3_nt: TGTGCCTGGAGTAGATCGAGGGAGCAGTTCTTC

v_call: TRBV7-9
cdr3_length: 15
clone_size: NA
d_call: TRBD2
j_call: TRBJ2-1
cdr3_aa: CASSWTSGRHNEQFF
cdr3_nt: TGTGCCAGCAGCTGGACTAGCGGGAGACACAATGAGCAGTTCTTC

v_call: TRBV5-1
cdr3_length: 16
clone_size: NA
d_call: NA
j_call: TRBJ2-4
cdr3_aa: CASSPGTGGVKNIQYF
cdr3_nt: TGCGCCAGCAGCCCGGGGACTGGAGGAGTTAAAAACATTCAGTACTTC

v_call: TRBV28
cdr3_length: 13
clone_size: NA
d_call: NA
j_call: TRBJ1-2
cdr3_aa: CASSLVRDYGYTF
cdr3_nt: TGTGCCAGCAGTTTGGTGCGGGACTATGGCTACACCTTC

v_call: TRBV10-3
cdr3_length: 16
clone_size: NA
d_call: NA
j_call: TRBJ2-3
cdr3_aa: CAITEGGRTRTDTQYF
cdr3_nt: TGTGCCATTACCGAAGGAGGGCGCACTCGCACAGATACGCAGTATTTT

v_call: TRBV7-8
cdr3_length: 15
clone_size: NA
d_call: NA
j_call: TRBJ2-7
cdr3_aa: CASSLGPGQDYEQYF
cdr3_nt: TGTGCCAGCAGCTTAGGCCCAGGGCAGGACTACGAGCAGTACTTC

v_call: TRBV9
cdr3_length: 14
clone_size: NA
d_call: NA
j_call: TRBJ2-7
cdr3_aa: CASSMTDSPYEQYF
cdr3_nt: TGTGCCAGCAGCATGACAGACAGTCCCTACGAGCAGTACTTC

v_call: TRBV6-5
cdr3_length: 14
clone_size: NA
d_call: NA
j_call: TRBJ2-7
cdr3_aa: CASSYSWALDEQYF
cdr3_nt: TGTGCCAGCAGTTACTCATGGGCGCTGGACGAGCAGTACTTC

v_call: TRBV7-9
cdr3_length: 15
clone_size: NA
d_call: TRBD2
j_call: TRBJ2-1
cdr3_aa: CASSVDSSGSYEQFF
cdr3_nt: TGTGCCAGCAGCGTCGACTCTAGCGGGAGCTATGAGCAGTTCTTC

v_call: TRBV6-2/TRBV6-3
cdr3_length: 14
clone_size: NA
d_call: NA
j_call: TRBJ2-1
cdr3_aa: CASSYSVRANEQFF
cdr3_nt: TGTGCCAGCAGTTACTCTGTCAGGGCCAATGAGCAGTTCTTC

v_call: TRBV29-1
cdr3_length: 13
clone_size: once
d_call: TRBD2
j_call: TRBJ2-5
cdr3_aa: CSVLLAGRETQYF
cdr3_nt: TGCAGCGTTCTCCTAGCGGGGAGAGAGACCCAGTACTTC

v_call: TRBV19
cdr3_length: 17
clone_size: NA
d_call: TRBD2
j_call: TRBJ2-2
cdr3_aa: CASRGTSGTSLTGELFF
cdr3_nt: TGTGCCAGTAGGGGGACTAGCGGGACCTCCCTCACCGGGGAGCTGTTTTTT

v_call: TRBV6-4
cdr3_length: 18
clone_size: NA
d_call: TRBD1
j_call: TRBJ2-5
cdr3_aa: CARPTEGQTPTIQETQYF
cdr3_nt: TGTGCCAGACCTACTGAGGGACAGACCCCAACTATTCAAGAGACCCAGTACTTC

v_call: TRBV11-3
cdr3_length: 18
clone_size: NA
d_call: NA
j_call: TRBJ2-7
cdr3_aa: CASKVQQLGHESSYEQYF
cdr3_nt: TGTGCCAGCAAGGTCCAACAATTGGGACATGAGAGCTCCTACGAGCAGTACTTC

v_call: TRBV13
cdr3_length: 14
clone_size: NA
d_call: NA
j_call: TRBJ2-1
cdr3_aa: CASSYDKFYNEQFF
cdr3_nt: TGTGCCAGCAGCTATGACAAGTTTTACAATGAGCAGTTCTTC

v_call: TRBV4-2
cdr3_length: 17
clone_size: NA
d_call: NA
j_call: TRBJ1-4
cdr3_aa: CASSLLSTGTANEKLFF
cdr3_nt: TGTGCCAGCAGCCTATTGAGCACAGGTACAGCTAATGAAAAACTGTTTTTT

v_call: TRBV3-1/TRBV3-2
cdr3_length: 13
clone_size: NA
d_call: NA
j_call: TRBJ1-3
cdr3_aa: CASSGAFGNTIYF
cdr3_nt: TGTGCCAGCAGCGGGGCATTTGGAAACACCATATATTTT

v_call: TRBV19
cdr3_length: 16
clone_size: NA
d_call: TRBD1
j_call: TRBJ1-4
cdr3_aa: CASRGWTGGYSEKLFF
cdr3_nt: TGTGCCAGTAGGGGCTGGACAGGGGGTTATAGTGAAAAACTGTTTTTT

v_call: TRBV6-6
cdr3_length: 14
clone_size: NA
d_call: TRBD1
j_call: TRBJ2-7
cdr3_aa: CASRDGTGRYEQYF
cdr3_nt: TGTGCCAGCAGGGACGGGACAGGGCGGTACGAGCAGTACTTC

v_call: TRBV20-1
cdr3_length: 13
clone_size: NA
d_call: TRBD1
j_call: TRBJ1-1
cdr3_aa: CSASDRADLEAFF
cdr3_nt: TGCAGTGCTAGTGACAGGGCTGACCTTGAAGCTTTCTTT

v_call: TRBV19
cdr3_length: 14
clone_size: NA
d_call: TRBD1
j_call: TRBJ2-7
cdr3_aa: CASSPGQGPYEQYF
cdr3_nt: TGTGCCAGTAGCCCGGGACAGGGGCCGTACGAGCAGTACTTC

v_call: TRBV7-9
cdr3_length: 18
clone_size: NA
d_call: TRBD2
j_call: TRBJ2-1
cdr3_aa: CASSFPPRLAGVKNEQFF
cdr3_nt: TGTGCCAGCAGCTTCCCCCCCCGACTAGCGGGAGTAAAAAATGAGCAGTTCTTC

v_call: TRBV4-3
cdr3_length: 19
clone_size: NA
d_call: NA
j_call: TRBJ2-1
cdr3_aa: CASSQEIQGGALLRNEQFF
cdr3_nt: TGCGCCAGCAGCCAAGAAATCCAGGGGGGAGCCCTGTTAAGGAATGAGCAGTTCTTC

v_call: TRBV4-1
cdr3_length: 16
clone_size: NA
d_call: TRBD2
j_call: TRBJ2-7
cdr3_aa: CASSPNSGSFSSEQYF
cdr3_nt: TGCGCCAGCAGCCCCAATAGCGGGAGCTTCTCTTCCGAGCAGTACTTC

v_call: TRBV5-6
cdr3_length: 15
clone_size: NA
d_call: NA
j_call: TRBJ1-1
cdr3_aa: CASSLLQVMNTEAFF
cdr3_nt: TGTGCCAGCAGCTTGTTACAGGTCATGAACACTGAAGCTTTCTTT

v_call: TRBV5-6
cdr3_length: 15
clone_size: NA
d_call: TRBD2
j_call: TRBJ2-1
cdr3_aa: CASSWGLVGYNEQFF
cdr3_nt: TGTGCCAGCAGCTGGGGACTAGTCGGCTACAATGAGCAGTTCTTC

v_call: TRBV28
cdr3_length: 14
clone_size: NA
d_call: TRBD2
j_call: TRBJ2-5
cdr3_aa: CASSLAGGQETQYF
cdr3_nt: TGTGCCAGCAGTTTAGCGGGAGGGCAAGAGACCCAGTACTTC

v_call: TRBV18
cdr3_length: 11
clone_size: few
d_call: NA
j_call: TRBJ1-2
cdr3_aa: CASSPQEGVTF
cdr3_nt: TGTGCCAGCTCACCCCAGGAAGGGGTCACCTTC

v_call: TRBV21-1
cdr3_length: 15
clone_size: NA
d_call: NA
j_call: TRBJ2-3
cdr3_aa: CASSNRQETTDTQYF
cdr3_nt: TGTGCCAGCAGCAACAGACAGGAAACCACAGATACGCAGTATTTT

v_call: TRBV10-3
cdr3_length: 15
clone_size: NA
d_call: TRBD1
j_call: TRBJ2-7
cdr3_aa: CAKNHPRTGGYEQYF
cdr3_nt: TGTGCCAAAAATCATCCCCGGACAGGGGGCTACGAGCAGTACTTC

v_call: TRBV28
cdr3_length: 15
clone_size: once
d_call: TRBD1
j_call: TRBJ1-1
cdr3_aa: CATHYEGTGNTEAFF
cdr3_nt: TGTGCCACCCATTATGAGGGGACAGGAAACACTGAAGCTTTCTTT

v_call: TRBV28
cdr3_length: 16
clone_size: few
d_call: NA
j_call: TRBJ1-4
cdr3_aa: CASSFWDITTNEKLFF
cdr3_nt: TGTGCCAGCAGTTTTTGGGACATTACAACTAATGAAAAACTGTTTTTT

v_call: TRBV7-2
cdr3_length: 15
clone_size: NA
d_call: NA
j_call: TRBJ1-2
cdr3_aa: CASSLVQGFSYGYTF
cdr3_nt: TGTGCCAGCAGCTTAGTCCAGGGGTTTAGCTATGGCTACACCTTC

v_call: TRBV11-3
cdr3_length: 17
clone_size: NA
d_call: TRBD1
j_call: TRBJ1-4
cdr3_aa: CASSPGDSTSTNEKLFF
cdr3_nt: TGTGCCAGCAGCCCCGGGGACAGCACCTCAACTAATGAAAAACTGTTTTTT

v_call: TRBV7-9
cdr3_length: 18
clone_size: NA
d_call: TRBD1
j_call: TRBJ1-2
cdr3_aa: CASSNTLKGTGGGYGYTF
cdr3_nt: TGTGCCAGCAGCAACACCCTTAAAGGGACAGGGGGTGGGTATGGCTACACCTTC

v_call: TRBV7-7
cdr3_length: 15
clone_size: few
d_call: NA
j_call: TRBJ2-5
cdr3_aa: CASSPSWADQETQYF
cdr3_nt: TGTGCTAGCAGCCCCTCCTGGGCAGACCAAGAGACCCAGTACTTC

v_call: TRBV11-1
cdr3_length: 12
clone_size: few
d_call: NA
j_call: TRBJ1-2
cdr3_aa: CASSFNNYGYTF
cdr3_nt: TGTGCCAGCAGCTTTAATAACTATGGCTACACCTTC

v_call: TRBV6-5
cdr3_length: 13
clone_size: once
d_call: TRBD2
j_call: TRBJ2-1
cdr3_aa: CASRRAGVEEQFF
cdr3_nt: TGTGCCAGCAGGCGAGCGGGAGTTGAGGAGCAGTTCTTC